The 18 T cell receptor beta chains below all came from one sample that was sequenced in a study of blood T cell repertoires in COVID-19. The protocol was immunoSEQ multiplex PCR, while the TCRdb copy is restricted to in-frame clones and leaves out a portion. This sample has more than 45,000 clones; about four fifths occur once, and the top ten carry 20% to 25%. The material sequenced was peripheral blood. These receptors all come from a woman aged 60-75 years with acute or convalescent COVID-19.

This sequence joins TRBV24-1 and TRBJ2-2, with D perhaps matching TRBD2 (6 bases). This CDR3 comprises 16 residues. Germline-derived CDR1 and CDR2 are KGHDR and SFDVKD. Trimming left V 1 base short and J 5 bases short, with 13 bases between. The CDR3, as DNA: TGTGCCACCAGTGATTTAGGAGGGGCGGGGACCGGGGAGCTGTTTTTT. It specifies CATSDLGGAGTGELFF.

A few counts support this clone. This chain connects TRBV27 to TRBJ1-1, with unresolved D. CDR1 is MNHEY, CDR2 SMNVEV, per germline (reference sequence). The ends were cut back, 2 bases at V and 5 bases at J, with 9 bases in the middle. The CDR3 loop spans 13 amino acids. The CDR3, as DNA: TGTGCCAGCAGTTTAATAGCCGGTACTGAAGCTTTCTTT. Its protein is CASSLIAGTEAFF.

J is TRBJ1-1 and V is TRBV6-2 or TRBV6-3; D remains ambiguous. V lost 3 bases and J lost 5, with 10 bases in between. Germline V gene lookup returns CDR1 MNHEY and CDR2 SVGEGT. This CDR3 is 13 amino acids long. CDR3 nucleotides: TGTGCCAGCAGTTATATTCGGGGAACTGAAGCTTTCTTT. Translated, it gives CASSYIRGTEAFF.

This chain links TRBV5-6 with TRBJ1-4; perhaps TRBD1 as D (6 bases). CDR1 SGHDT and CDR2 YYEEEE come from the germline V gene. V was cut by 2 bases and J by 0 bases, with 11 bases left in between. The CDR3 extends over 16 amino acids. The CDR3, as DNA: TGTGCCAGCAGCTTACAGGGAATCGCAACTAATGAAAAACTGTTTTTT. It yields the protein CASSLQGIATNEKLFF.

This clone was seen a few times. This sequence joins TRBV7-2 and TRBJ1-2; TRBD1 aligns across 11 bases. This CDR3 has 14 amino acids. The germline V gene has CDR1 SGHTA and CDR2 FQGNSA. After removal of 1 base from V and 6 bases from J, the junction contained 1 base not matched to a gene. CDR3 in amino acids: CASSLGDRGDGYTF. In nucleotides, the CDR3 is TGTGCCAGCAGCTTAGGGGACAGGGGGGATGGCTACACCTTC.

The chain combines TRBV4-2 with TRBJ1-5; 8 nucleotides agree with TRBD1. The ends lost 0 bases at V and 4 bases at J; junction bases unmatched: 14. This CDR3 spans 19 amino acids. The germline CDR1 and CDR2 sequences are LGHNA and YNFKEQ. The CDR3 sequence: CASSQDLTSGGIGNQPQHF. CDR3 sequence (DNA): TGTGCCAGCAGCCAAGACCTCACCTCAGGGGGCATAGGGAATCAGCCCCAGCATTTT.

This clone has just one count. In nucleotides, the CDR3 is TGTGCCAGTAGTATCCAAGCCGGCAATGAGCAGTTCTTC. Protein: CASSIQAGNEQFF. This sequence joins TRBV19 and TRBJ2-1, with D unclear. Germline CDR1 and CDR2: LNHDA and SQIVND (reference sequence). With 3 bases removed from V and 6 bases from J, the gap between germline ends came to 9 bases. The CDR3 has 13 residues.

The rearrangement uses TRBV10-1 and TRBJ2-7, with a tentative D call TRBD1 (6 bases). Germline lookup yields CDR1 WNHNN and CDR2 SYGVQD (reference sequence). V shed 4 bases and J shed 4 bases, with 17 bases lying between them. The CDR3 has 15 residues. CDR3 loop: CASSGSQLGAYEQYF. CDR3 DNA sequence: TGCGCCAGCAGTGGAAGTCAGCTGGGGGCTTACGAGCAGTACTTC.

V and J are TRBV6-5 and TRBJ2-7; 8 nucleotides match TRBD2. CDR3 size: 15 residues. Germline loops: CDR1 MNHEY, CDR2 SVGAGI. V shed 5 bases, J shed 4 bases, and the junction held 10 bases outside the gene matches. The CDR3 DNA follows: TGTGCCAGCAGTCGCACGAGGACGGGAGGGTACGAGCAGTACTTC. Protein product: CASSRTRTGGYEQYF.

For the CDR3, the DNA is TGTGCCAGCAGCGTTACTAGCGGTTCCACCGGGGAGCTGTTTTTT. Amino acid sequence: CASSVTSGSTGELFF. This sequence joins TRBV9 and TRBJ2-2; 8 nucleotides line up with TRBD2. V lost 2 bases and J lost 4; bases outside the gene matches: 4. The CDR3 extends over 15 amino acids. Germline loops: CDR1 SGDLS, CDR2 YYNGEE.

The genes are TRBV4-1 and TRBJ2-1; 8 bases are a match to TRBD2. V trimming: 0 bases; J trimming: 8 bases; junction bases outside the gene matches: 3. Looked up from germline, CDR1 is MGHRA and CDR2 is YSYEKL. CDR3 length: 14 amino acids. In DNA form, the CDR3 reads TGCGCCAGCAGCCAAGAGGCCGGGGGGGATGAGCAGTTCTTC. It is translated as CASSQEAGGDEQFF.

Worth noting for this clone: The CDR3 ends on some other residue instead of the conserved phenylalanine or tryptophan, so this is likely a read error. The chain links TRBV7-9 to TRBJ1-2; 9 bases line up with TRBD1. V lost 2 bases and J lost 7; bases outside the gene matches: 8. This CDR3 comprises 15 residues. Germline V lookup: CDR1 SEHNR, CDR2 FQNEAQ (reference sequence). The CDR3: CASSLIGTGIFGYTL. CDR3 nucleotide sequence: TGTGCCAGCAGCTTAATCGGGACAGGGATTTTTGGCTACACCCTC.

This chain links TRBV4-1 with TRBJ2-1; 7 positions agree with TRBD2. The V gene's germline CDR1 is MGHRA and CDR2 YSYEKL. The J segment lost 0 bases and the V segment lost 1 base, leaving 3 bases of the junction unmatched. This CDR3 has 16 residues. DNA of the CDR3: TGCGCCAGCAGCCAAGCATCGGGGGGCTCCTACAATGAGCAGTTCTTC. Translating gives CASSQASGGSYNEQFF.

The chain uses TRBV6-6 and TRBJ1-4; D gene uncertain. Deletions cut 6 bases from V and 4 bases from J, with 12 bases between. Germline V gene sequence: CDR1 MNHNY, CDR2 SVGAGI (reference sequence). The CDR3 length is 14 residues. CDR3 coding DNA: TGTGCCAGCAGGACCGGGGAAATTAATGAAAAACTGTTTTTT. Translating gives CASRTGEINEKLFF.

V and J are TRBV27 and TRBJ1-4; possible D gene TRBD1, 5 bases. The CDR3 is 17 amino acids. Germline V gene lookup returns CDR1 MNHEY and CDR2 SMNVEV (reference sequence). Trimming removed 6 bases from V and 1 base from J, with 18 bases in between. The DNA for the CDR3 is TGTGCCAGCAGCCACTTTACCAGGGCGAAAACTAATGAAAAACTGTTTTTT. Translating it yields CASSHFTRAKTNEKLFF.

The J gene is TRBJ2-7, the V gene TRBV6-1; D uncertain. CDR1 is MNHNS, CDR2 SASEGT, per germline. Trimming took off 3 bases at V and 2 bases at J, with 14 bases between the two ends. This CDR3 is built from 15 residues. The CDR3 loop reads CASSDPGWSTYEQYF. Written as DNA, the CDR3 is TGTGCCAGCAGTGACCCTGGATGGAGTACCTACGAGCAGTACTTC.

The chain couples TRBV7-9 to TRBJ2-3; 7 positions match TRBD2. The V and J ends lost 5 bases and 2 bases, in that order; junction bases with no gene match: 10. CDR3 size: 16 residues. CDR1 is SEHNR, CDR2 FQNEAQ, per germline (reference sequence). CDR3 protein: CASSPSSGGLTDTQYF. In nucleotides, the CDR3 is TGTGCCAGCAGCCCTTCCTCGGGGGGTCTCACAGATACGCAGTATTTT.

The gene calls are TRBV4-2 and TRBJ1-5, with 8 bases aligning to TRBD1. Germline CDR1 is LGHNA and CDR2 is YNFKEQ. This CDR3 has 16 residues. J was trimmed by 5 bases and V by 3 bases; bases with no gene match: 9. The CDR3 DNA sequence: TGTGCCAGCAGCCATTCAACAGGGGGTACGGATCAGCCCCAGCATTTT. It encodes CASSHSTGGTDQPQHF.